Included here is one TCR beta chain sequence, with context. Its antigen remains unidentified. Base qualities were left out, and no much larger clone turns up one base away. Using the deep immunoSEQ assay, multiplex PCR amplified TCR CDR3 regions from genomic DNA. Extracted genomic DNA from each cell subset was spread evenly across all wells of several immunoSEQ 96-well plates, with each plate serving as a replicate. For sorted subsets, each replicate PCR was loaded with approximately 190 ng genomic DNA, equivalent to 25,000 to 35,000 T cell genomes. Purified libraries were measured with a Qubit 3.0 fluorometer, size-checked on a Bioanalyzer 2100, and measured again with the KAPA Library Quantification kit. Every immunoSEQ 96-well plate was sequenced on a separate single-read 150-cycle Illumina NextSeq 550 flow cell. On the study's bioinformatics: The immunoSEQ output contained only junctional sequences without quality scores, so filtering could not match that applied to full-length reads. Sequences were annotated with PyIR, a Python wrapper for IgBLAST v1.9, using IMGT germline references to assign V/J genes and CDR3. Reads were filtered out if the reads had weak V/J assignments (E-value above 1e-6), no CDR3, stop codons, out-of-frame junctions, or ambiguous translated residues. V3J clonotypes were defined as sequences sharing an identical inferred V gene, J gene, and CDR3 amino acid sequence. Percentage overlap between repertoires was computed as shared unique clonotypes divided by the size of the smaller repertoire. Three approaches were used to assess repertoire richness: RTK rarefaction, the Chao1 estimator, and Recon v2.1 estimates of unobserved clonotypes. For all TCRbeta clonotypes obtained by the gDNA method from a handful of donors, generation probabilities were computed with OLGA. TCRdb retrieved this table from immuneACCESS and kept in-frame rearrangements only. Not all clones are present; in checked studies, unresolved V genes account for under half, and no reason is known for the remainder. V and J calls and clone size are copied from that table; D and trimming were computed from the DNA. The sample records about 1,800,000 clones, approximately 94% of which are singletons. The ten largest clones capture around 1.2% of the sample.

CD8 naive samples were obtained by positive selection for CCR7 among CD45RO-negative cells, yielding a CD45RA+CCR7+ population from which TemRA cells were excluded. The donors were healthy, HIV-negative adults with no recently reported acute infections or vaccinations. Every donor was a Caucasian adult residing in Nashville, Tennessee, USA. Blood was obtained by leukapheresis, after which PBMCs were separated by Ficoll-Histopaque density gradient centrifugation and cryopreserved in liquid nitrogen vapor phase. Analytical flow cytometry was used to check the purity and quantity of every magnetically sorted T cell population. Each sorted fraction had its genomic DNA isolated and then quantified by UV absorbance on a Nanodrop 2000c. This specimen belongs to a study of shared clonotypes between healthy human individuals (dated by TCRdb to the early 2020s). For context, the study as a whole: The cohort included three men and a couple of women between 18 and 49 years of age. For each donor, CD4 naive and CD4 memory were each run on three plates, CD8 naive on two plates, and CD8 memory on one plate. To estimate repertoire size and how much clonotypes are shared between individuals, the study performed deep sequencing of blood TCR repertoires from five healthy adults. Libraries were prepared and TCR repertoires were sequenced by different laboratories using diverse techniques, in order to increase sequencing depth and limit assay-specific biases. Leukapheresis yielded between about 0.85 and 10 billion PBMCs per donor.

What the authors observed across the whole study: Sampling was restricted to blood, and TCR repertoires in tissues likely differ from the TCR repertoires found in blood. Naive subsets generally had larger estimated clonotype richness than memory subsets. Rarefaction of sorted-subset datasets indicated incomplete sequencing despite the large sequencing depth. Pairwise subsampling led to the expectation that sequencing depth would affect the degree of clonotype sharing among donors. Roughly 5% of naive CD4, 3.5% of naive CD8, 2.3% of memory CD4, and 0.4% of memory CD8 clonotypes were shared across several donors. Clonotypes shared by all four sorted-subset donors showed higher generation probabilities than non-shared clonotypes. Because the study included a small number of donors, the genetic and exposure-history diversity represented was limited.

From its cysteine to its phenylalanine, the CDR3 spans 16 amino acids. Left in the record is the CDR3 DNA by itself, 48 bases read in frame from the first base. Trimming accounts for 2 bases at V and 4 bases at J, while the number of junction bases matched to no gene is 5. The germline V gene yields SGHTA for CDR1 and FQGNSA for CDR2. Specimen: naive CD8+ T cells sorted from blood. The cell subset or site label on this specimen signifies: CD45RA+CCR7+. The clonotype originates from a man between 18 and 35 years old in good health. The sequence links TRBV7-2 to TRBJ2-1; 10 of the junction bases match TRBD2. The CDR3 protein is CASSLRASGGYNEQFF. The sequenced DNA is TGTGCCAGCAGCTTACGGGCTAGCGGGGGATACAATGAGCAGTTCTTC.